This T cell receptor beta chain was identified during a study of breast tumors, draining lymph nodes, adjacent tissues. Notes on the study in general: Findings are consistent with lymph node origin and intratumoral expansion of most tumor T cells. Tumor and nontumor repertoires were significantly more similar in luminal-like than in basal-like breast cancer. Tumors had less TCR diversity than lymph nodes, more than nontumor tissue. The lymph node origin of tumor T cells was framed as consistent with a hypothesis, not demonstrated.

As concerns this clonotype: The antigen is not known.

TCRdb recomputed calls from the multiplex PCR reads with MiXCR, one row per CDR3 protein. The table shows roughly 110,000 distinct CDR3 sequences, with less than 40% occurring only once. The lymph nodes were axillary draining lymph nodes from breast cancer patients. The CDR3 is made up of 17 amino acids. Trimming at V came to 1 base and at J to 5 bases, leaving 8 bases not matched to a gene. Germline V gives CDR1 LNHDA, CDR2 SQIVND (reference sequence). The chain has TRBV19 and TRBJ2-1, with 10 bases aligning to TRBD2. The receptor comes from a female donor with breast cancer. Some clones in this sample may be carry-over from other donors' samples. Sample: axillary lymph node tissue. CDR3 residues: CASSIGLAGASHNEQFF. CDR3 nucleotides: TGTGCCAGTAGTATAGGACTAGCGGGTGCATCCCACAATGAGCAGTTCTTC.